These 22 T cell receptor beta chains originate from one sample sequenced in a study of T cell repertoires in ileal Crohn's disease (dated by TCRdb to about 2019). The library was produced with the immunoSEQ multiplex PCR assay. The immuneACCESS repertoire file appears here via TCRdb, limited to in-frame rearrangements. These files lack a portion of the clones; in checked studies, under half of the deficit traces to unresolved V genes, and the cause of the others is not known. In all, the sample holds some 12,000 clones, and around 80% of those were seen once. 3.5% to 5% of the sample comes from the top ten. The sample comprised ileal tissue. The receptors stem from an adult with Crohn's disease.

The rearrangement links TRBV29-1 to TRBJ2-5; D is possibly TRBD2 (6 bases). The CDR3 contains 13 residues. The germline V and J ends were trimmed by 3 bases and 4 bases, with 12 bases remaining between them. Germline V gene lookup returns CDR1 SQVTM and CDR2 ANQGSEA. The DNA of the CDR3 is TGCAGCGTTGAGGAGGGCCGAGGAGAGACCCAGTACTTC. Translating gives CSVEEGRGETQYF.

The chain employs TRBV6-5 and TRBJ1-3, with D perhaps matching TRBD1 (6 bases). This CDR3 comprises 16 residues. V dropped 4 bases and J dropped 0 bases, with 13 bases sitting between them. Looked up from germline, CDR1 is MNHEY and CDR2 is SVGAGI. The CDR3 sequence is CASSSTGQSSGNTIYF. The CDR3 DNA sequence: TGTGCCAGCAGTTCTACAGGGCAAAGCTCTGGAAACACCATATATTTT.

Here the CDR3 reads CASSLYGRGRGGTGELFF. The CDR3, as DNA: TGTGCCAGCAGTTTATATGGCAGGGGGCGCGGGGGCACCGGGGAGCTGTTTTTT. The chain is built from TRBV27 and TRBJ2-2, with a possible D match to TRBD1 (8 bases). This CDR3 is built from 18 residues. Germline values: CDR1 MNHEY, CDR2 SMNVEV (reference sequence). V lost 1 base, J lost 4 bases, and 19 bases lay in between.

The chain couples TRBV6-1 to TRBJ1-1, with D tentatively TRBD1 (6 bases). The CDR3 runs 15 residues. V shed 5 bases and J shed 5 bases, with 18 bases lying between them. Germline CDR1 reads MNHNS; CDR2 reads SASEGT. CDR3 loop: CASSTSGQSSTEAFF. The CDR3 bases are TGTGCCAGCAGTACCTCGGGACAATCTAGTACTGAAGCTTTCTTT.

This sequence joins TRBV19 and TRBJ2-3, with D perhaps matching TRBD1 (5 bases). The CDR3 totals 16 residues. Germline V gene sequence: CDR1 LNHDA, CDR2 SQIVND (reference sequence). V was clipped by 7 bases and J by 0 bases, with 17 bases between them. In nucleotides, the CDR3 is TGTGCCAGTAACGGACATTCCCCCCCTAGCACAGATACGCAGTATTTT. It encodes CASNGHSPPSTDTQYF.

This chain joins TRBV2 and TRBJ2-1; 8 positions agree with TRBD2. The CDR3 spans 15 residues. Trimming cost V 8 bases and J 0 bases; bases outside gene matches: 6. Germline CDR1 reads SNHLY; CDR2 reads FYNNEI. CDR3 sequence: CASGPTSGSYNEQFF. The DNA for the CDR3 is TGTGCCAGCGGTCCAACTAGCGGCTCCTACAATGAGCAGTTCTTC.

The V call is TRBV6-6, the J call TRBJ2-5, with D unresolved. Trimming took off 7 bases at V and 0 bases at J, with 6 bases between the two ends. Per germline, CDR1 MNHNY and CDR2 SVGAGI (reference sequence). This CDR3 comprises 12 residues. As DNA, the CDR3 is TGTGCCAGCAACGCGCACCAAGAGACCCAGTACTTC. Translated: CASNAHQETQYF.

The V call is TRBV7-8, the J call TRBJ2-1, with a possible D match to TRBD2 (6 bases). Germline V CDR1 and CDR2: SGHVS, FQNEAQ. V was cut by 5 bases and J by 7 bases, with 12 bases left in between. This CDR3 comprises 13 residues. The DNA for the CDR3 is TGTGCCAGCAGCCACCAGACTAGTAATGAGCAGTTCTTC. This gives the protein CASSHQTSNEQFF.

V usage is TRBV6-1 and J usage is TRBJ2-7; D is possibly TRBD1 (6 bases). Germline assignment: CDR1 MNHNS and CDR2 SASEGT. V shed 4 bases and J shed 4 bases, with 8 bases lying between them. This CDR3 comprises 12 residues. The CDR3 loop is CASSAQGYEQYF. CDR3 coding DNA: TGTGCCAGCAGTGCCCAGGGGTACGAGCAGTACTTC.

The V gene is TRBV29-1, the J gene TRBJ1-1; tentative D call: TRBD1 (6 bases). The CDR3 extends over 11 amino acids. CDR1 SQVTM and CDR2 ANQGSEA come from the germline V gene. The V and J ends lost 3 bases and 9 bases respectively, with 11 bases between them. The CDR3 DNA reads as TGCAGCGTTGACCTCCGGGACAAAGCTTTCTTT. Amino acids: CSVDLRDKAFF.

The rearrangement links TRBV5-1 to TRBJ2-1; 11 bases agree with TRBD2. Looked up from germline, CDR1 is SGHRS and CDR2 is YFSETQ. The V and J ends lost 1 base and 7 bases, in that order; junction bases with no gene match: 19. The CDR3 consists of 20 residues. The CDR3 region is CASSLSLLAGVGSGPNEQFF. The CDR3 DNA reads TGCGCCAGCAGCTTGAGTTTACTAGCGGGAGTGGGTTCTGGACCTAATGAGCAGTTCTTC.

This clone occurred a few times. The V and J genes are TRBV10-3 and TRBJ2-5; the match to TRBD1 covers 8 bases. CDR3 size: 15 residues. Trimming removed 10 bases from V and 5 bases from J; junction bases left unmatched: 15. Germline assignment: CDR1 ENHRY and CDR2 SYGVKD. As DNA, the CDR3 is TGTGCCACTAAACGGGGAACAGGGGGTCCTGAGACCCAGTACTTC. It yields the protein CATKRGTGGPETQYF.

The genes are TRBV4-2 and TRBJ2-4; 9 bases match TRBD2. CDR1 LGHNA and CDR2 YNFKEQ come from the germline V gene. The CDR3 consists of 15 residues. V was pared by 3 bases and J by 8 bases, with 8 bases of the junction left unmatched. The CDR3 DNA follows: TGTGCCAGCAGCCAGGGACTAGCCGAGGCAGACATTCAGTACTTC. This encodes CASSQGLAEADIQYF.

This clone was counted only a few times. The V call is TRBV7-8, the J call TRBJ1-6; 10 bases are a match to TRBD1. The CDR3 totals 18 residues. Germline assignment: CDR1 SGHVS and CDR2 FQNEAQ. The V segment lost 5 bases and the J segment 0 bases; nucleotides outside the gene matches: 7. CDR3 residues: CASSAGQGPFSYNSPLHF. The CDR3 DNA reads as TGTGCCAGCAGCGCGGGACAGGGGCCCTTCTCCTATAATTCACCCCTCCACTTT.

Here the CDR3 DNA reads TGCGCCAGCAGTGAAGGGGGTGCCGACTCCTACGAGCAGTACTTC. This gives the protein CASSEGGADSYEQYF. This chain connects TRBV10-1 to TRBJ2-7; D perhaps matches TRBD1 (6 bases). V lost 3 bases to trimming and J lost 0 bases, with 12 bases between them. Germline loops: CDR1 WNHNN, CDR2 SYGVQD (reference sequence). The CDR3 is 15 amino acids.

J is TRBJ2-1 and V is TRBV23-1; TRBD2 aligns across 15 bases. TRBV23-1 is recorded as an ORF, its role being uncertain. This CDR3 spans 17 amino acids. J was trimmed by 2 bases and V by 5 bases; bases with no gene match: 4. This chain's CDR3 is CASSGLAGGGAYNEQFF. The CDR3 region has the DNA TGCGCCAGCAGTGGACTAGCGGGAGGGGGGGCCTACAATGAGCAGTTCTTC.

The rearrangement uses TRBV5-1 and TRBJ1-5, with D possibly being TRBD1 (6 bases). Germline V gives CDR1 SGHRS, CDR2 YFSETQ. Trimming cost V 2 bases and J 3 bases, with 9 bases left between them. The CDR3 has 14 amino acids. CDR3 in DNA: TGCGCCAGCAGCTTTGGGGACACCAATCAGCCCCAGCATTTT. It is translated as CASSFGDTNQPQHF.

The rearrangement links TRBV5-1 to TRBJ1-2, with 7 nucleotides matching TRBD1. CDR1 is SGHRS, CDR2 YFSETQ, per germline. The V segment lost 4 bases and the J segment 1 base; nucleotides outside the gene matches: 7. The CDR3 loop spans 15 amino acids. DNA of the CDR3: TGCGCCAGCAGCCAATATGGGGACAGTAACTATGGCTACACCTTC. Protein product: CASSQYGDSNYGYTF.

The chain has TRBV6-1 and TRBJ1-1; D gene unclear. Looked up from germline, CDR1 is MNHNS and CDR2 is SASEGT. V was cut by 4 bases and J by 3 bases, with 6 bases left in between. The length of the CDR3 is 12 residues. The CDR3 sequence: CASSARDTEAFF. The CDR3 bases are TGTGCCAGCAGTGCGAGAGACACTGAAGCTTTCTTT.

A few counts support this clone. The DNA for the CDR3 is TGTGCCAGCAGCTTGGATATAGGGACAGGCGGGTACGAGCAGTACTTC. Protein sequence: CASSLDIGTGGYEQYF. The rearrangement joins TRBV5-5 to TRBJ2-7, with 8 bases identical to TRBD1. Looked up from germline, CDR1 is SGHKS and CDR2 is YYEKEE (reference sequence). After removal of 0 bases from V and 4 bases from J, the junction contained 9 bases not matched to a gene. This CDR3 has 16 amino acids.

The chain carries TRBV10-1 and TRBJ2-1; a possible D gene is TRBD2 (6 bases). The CDR3 is made up of 15 amino acids. The germline V and J ends were trimmed by 4 bases and 3 bases, with 13 bases remaining between them. Per the germline V gene, CDR1 is WNHNN and CDR2 is SYGVQD (reference sequence). CDR3 DNA: TGCGCCAGCAGTGGGGGCGGGAAAATCTACAATGAGCAGTTCTTC. Translating it yields CASSGGGKIYNEQFF.

This clone was counted between two and nine times. The rearrangement uses TRBV11-3 and TRBJ1-1; the D is unclear. The CDR3 has 15 residues. CDR1 SGHNT and CDR2 YENEEA come from the germline V gene. Trimming left V 1 base short and J 1 base short, with 10 bases between. This CDR3 is CASSLGGRSNTEAFF. CDR3 in DNA: TGTGCCAGCAGCTTAGGTGGCAGGTCGAACACTGAAGCTTTCTTT.